This TCR beta chain was identified during a study of response to subunit inactivated influenza vaccine. Study conclusions and caveats: Each seasonal flu vaccination may recruit only limited new T cells, authors suggested.

This clonotype showed up just a few times. Its antigen is currently unknown. TCRdb reanalysed the RT-PCR reads using MiXCR and keeps one entry per CDR3 protein. The sample has 150,000 or so distinct CDR3 sequences; roughly 10% are singletons. Here the sequenced sample was CD8+ T cells sorted from PBMCs, taken around 2 years after vaccination. The receptor's source is a man between 50 and 75 years old who received an inactivated influenza vaccine.

The CDR3 DNA is TGCAGTGCTGGGTTGGAGGATACGCAGTATTTT. Amino acid sequence: CSAGLEDTQYF. This chain joins TRBV20-1 and TRBJ2-3; D gene uncertain. CDR1 and CDR2 (germline): DFQATT, SNEGSKA (reference sequence). The CDR3 is made up of 11 amino acids. V lost 5 bases to trimming and J lost 6 bases, with 9 bases between them.